The sequence of this T cell receptor (beta chain) was determined in a study of post-analysis software for immune sequencing data. On the study more broadly: Patients had relapsing-remitting, secondary progressive or progressive-relapsing multiple sclerosis; some lacked subtype.

Study observations and caveats: People with multiple sclerosis had a significantly lower normalized Chao1 diversity than controls did. The five TRBV segments detected at higher frequency in patients than in controls included TRBV5-6, TRBV5-1 and TRBV20-1.

This clonotype was recorded many times. As yet, its antigen is unknown. Sequencing libraries made from TCR beta cDNA carried unique molecular identifiers. With roughly 0.9 to 11 million T cells as the source, approximately 450,000 cDNA molecules resulted. TCRdb called the PCR reads again in MiXCR, with one record for every CDR3 protein. The sample lists roughly 800,000 distinct CDR3 sequences; 53% were seen once. This CDR3 spans 13 amino acids. The V gene end was trimmed by 4 bases and the J gene end by 4 bases; junction bases not matched to a gene: 4. Germline lookup yields CDR1 DFQATT and CDR2 SNEGSKA (reference sequence).

The receptor was isolated from a girl aged 5-17 years with multiple sclerosis. This sequence joins TRBV20-1 and TRBJ2-5, with 9 bases lining up with TRBD1. Sequencing was carried out using blood. The CDR3: CSATGQGRETQYF. CDR3 in DNA: TGCAGTGCTACCGGACAGGGGCGAGAGACCCAGTACTTC.